The T cell receptor beta chain described here comes from a study of glioma-infiltrating T cells after dendritic cell vaccination. Study-wide background: Glioblastoma patients came from Phase I and II dendritic cell vaccination trials.

Time point described: after dendritic cell vaccination, including at tumor progression/relapse. Study results and limitations: Few patients contributed both blood and tumor specimens.

Germline assignment: CDR1 SQVTM and CDR2 ANQGSEA. The V and J ends lost 0 bases and 4 bases respectively, with 9 bases between them. The CDR3 contains 14 residues. In the case of this clone: Its target is unknown.

TCRB CDR3 was amplified from 2 ug genomic DNA or less. Amplification used 60 V beta primers and 13 J beta primers. Generated by immunoSEQ multiplex PCR, the TCRdb table keeps only in-frame clones and is missing some. The profile shows roughly 100,000 clones, nearly 90% of them singletons. Sequences were derived from blood, sampled after dendritic cell vaccination. The chain couples TRBV29-1 to TRBJ2-2; D gene ambiguous. The source of this sequence is a human donor with glioblastoma. Written as DNA, the CDR3 is TGCAGCGTTGAAGAACGAGCGTCCACCGGGGAGCTGTTTTTT. Translation gives CSVEERASTGELFF.